These 20 T cell receptor beta chains originate from one sample sequenced in a study of tumor and adjacent non-tumor tissue in lung cancer. This sample's RNA came from whole unsorted tissue. TCRbeta libraries were built with three rounds of nested PCR, modified from ARM-PCR. One entry per CDR3 protein, called by TCRdb with MiXCR from the multiplex PCR reads. The sample has more than 85,000 distinct CDR3 sequences; 75% are singletons. The sequenced sample was lung tumor tissue. The receptors here all came from a woman aged 55-69 years with non-small cell lung cancer.

Comments on this clonotype: Relative to the germline gene, one junction end is altered; a read error may explain this. The chain carries TRBV20-1 and TRBJ1-5, with D perhaps matching TRBD1 (5 bases). The CDR3 spans 13 residues. Germline V lookup: CDR1 DFQATT, CDR2 SNEGSKA (reference sequence). CDR3 nucleotides: TGCAGTGTTCAGCCCGAAGACAGTCAGCCCCAGCTTTTT. Protein product: CSVQPEDSQPQLF.

With respect to this clonotype: At one end the junction does not follow the germline gene, possibly because of a read error. The chain recombines TRBV20-1 with TRBJ2-3; tentative D call: TRBD1 (5 bases). The CDR3 covers 13 residues. CDR1 is DFQATT, CDR2 SNEGSKA, per germline (reference sequence). The CDR3 loop reads CSVKGESKDMQYF. CDR3 nucleotides: TGCAGTGTAAAAGGGGAAAGCAAAGATATGCAGTATTTT.

The rearrangement links TRBV11-3 to TRBJ1-3, with unresolved D. CDR3 length equals 13 residues. The germline gives CDR1 SGHNT, CDR2 YENEEA. With 10 bases removed from V and 15 bases from J, the gap between germline ends came to 25 bases. In DNA form, the CDR3 reads TGTGCCACCCGGGAGGACTCTGGGAATATCACATATTTT. It translates to CATREDSGNITYF.

Worth noting for this clonotype: A read error may be the cause here, since a much bigger clone is one base away. This sequence joins TRBV6-6 and TRBJ1-2; 7 nucleotides line up with TRBD1. With V trimmed by 8 bases and J by 7 bases, 10 bases remained unmatched. The CDR3 contains 13 residues. CDR1 MNHNY and CDR2 SVGAGI come from the germline V gene (reference sequence). CDR3 DNA sequence: TGTGCCAGCTGTTTAGACAGGGAGGTTGGCTACACCTTC. It codes for CASCLDREVGYTF.

Of note for this clonotype: One end of the junction is discordant with germline, which a read error may explain. The gene calls are TRBV4-1 and TRBJ2-5, with TRBD2 as a possible D gene (7 bases). This CDR3 is 19 amino acids long. CDR1 and CDR2 from the germline V gene are MGHRA and YSYEKL. CDR3 loop: CASNQEGRMDIGGRETQYF. The CDR3, as DNA: TGCGCCAGCAACCAAGAAGGCAGGATGGATATCGGGGGGCGTGAGACCCAGTACTTC.

The rearrangement joins TRBV4-3 to TRBJ1-2; D gene unclear. The V end lost 4 bases, the J end lost 0 bases, and 12 bases lay between the germline ends. The germline CDR1 and CDR2 sequences are LGHNA and YSLEER. The CDR3 covers 15 residues. The CDR3 loop reads CASSPRTAANYGYTF. CDR3 nucleotide sequence: TGCGCCAGCAGCCCGAGGACTGCCGCTAACTATGGCTACACCTTC.

A note on this clonotype: Because the CDR3 is missing its conserved closing phenylalanine or tryptophan, this is likely a read error. The rearrangement joins TRBV11-3 to TRBJ2-6; a weak D match, TRBD1 (5 bases). CDR3 size: 15 residues. The germline V gene encodes CDR1 SGHNT and CDR2 YENEEA. The CDR3 protein is CASSEVTPGANVLTI. Here the CDR3 DNA reads TGTGCCAGCAGCGAAGTCACTCCTGGGGCCAACGTTCTGACTATC.

Details on this clonotype: A read error may produce the germline difference seen at one junction end. V usage is TRBV11-2 and J usage is TRBJ2-2, with 8 bases identical to TRBD1. Germline lookup yields CDR1 SGHAT and CDR2 FQNNGV. This CDR3 contains 14 residues. The DNA of the CDR3 is TGTGCCAGCAGGAGAGCAGGGGGCACCGGGGAGCTGCTTTTT. Its protein product is CASRRAGGTGELLF.

For this clonotype: A much larger clone lies a single base off, so this may be a read error. The chain carries TRBV10-3 and TRBJ2-3, with TRBD1 matching 9 bases. The CDR3 length is 14 residues. The V gene's germline CDR1 is ENHRY and CDR2 SYGVKD. Trimming cost V 7 bases and J 4 bases; bases outside gene matches: 6. The chain's CDR3 is CAINLDRGSDTQYF. In nucleotides, the CDR3 is TGTGCCATCAATTTGGACAGGGGCTCAGATACGCAGTATTTT.

Points on this clonotype: A much larger clone lies a single base off, so this may be a read error. The V call is TRBV6-5, the J call TRBJ2-1; D may be TRBD2 (6 bases). The germline V gene encodes CDR1 MNHEY and CDR2 SVGAGI. V lost 6 bases to trimming and J lost 4 bases, with 16 bases between them. This CDR3 has 15 amino acids. The CDR3 DNA follows: TGTGCCAGCAGGTACACGGGGGAAGGGTACAATGAGCAGTTCTTC. The encoded protein is CASRYTGEGYNEQFF.

The V call is TRBV11-2, the J call TRBJ2-1; TRBD1 aligns across 9 bases. The CDR3 is made up of 14 amino acids. The germline gives CDR1 SGHAT, CDR2 FQNNGV. The CDR3 is CTSSLGTGILSKFF. CDR3 nucleotides: TGTACTAGCAGCTTAGGGACAGGGATCTTAAGTAAGTTCTTC. Using reference TRBV11-2 and TRBJ2-1 for the parts outside the CDR3, the full variable domain is EAGVAQSPRYKIIEKRQSVAFWCNPISGHATLYWYQQILGQGPKLLIQFQNNGVVDDSQLPKDRFSAERLKGVDSTLKIQPAKLEDSAVYLCTSSLGTGILSKFFGPGTRLTVL.

As regards this clonotype: This CDR3 is missing its conserved last phenylalanine or tryptophan, likely due to a read error. Because the CDR3's place on the DNA is in doubt, the DNA is left out and the CDR3 is given as listed by TCRdb. The CDR3 spells CASSNRVGGYIL. The chain uses TRBV12-3 or TRBV12-4 and TRBJ1-2. Ends included, the CDR3 has 12 residues.

Only one count was recorded for this clonotype. The junction and the germline gene differ at one end; a read error may be behind it. The chain links TRBV11-2 to TRBJ2-1; 9 bases agree with TRBD1. CDR1 and CDR2 from the germline V gene are SGHAT and FQNNGV. This CDR3 contains 15 residues. DNA for the CDR3: TGTGCCAGCAGTTTAGTGGGACAGGGCATCGATGAGCAGTTCTTC. Its protein is CASSLVGQGIDEQFF. Together with reference TRBV11-2 and TRBJ2-1, the CDR3 gives the full variable domain: EAGVAQSPRYKIIEKRQSVAFWCNPISGHATLYWYQQILGQGPKLLIQFQNNGVVDDSQLPKDRFSAERLKGVDSTLKIQPAKLEDSAVYLCASSLVGQGIDEQFFGPGTRLTVL.

For the CDR3, the DNA is TGTGCCTGGGGTCCATCTGGTAATACGCAGTATTTT. Protein product: CAWGPSGNTQYF. This rearrangement joins TRBV30 to TRBJ2-3; D gene uncertain. The CDR3 length is 12 residues. The V end lost 5 bases, the J end lost 7 bases, and 13 bases lay between the germline ends. Looked up from germline, CDR1 is GTSNPN and CDR2 is SVGIG (reference sequence).

This clonotype was seen ten or more times. The V and J genes are TRBV30 and TRBJ1-4; the D is unclear. There are 16 residues in the CDR3. The V end lost 0 bases, the J end lost 2 bases, and 13 bases lay between the germline ends. Looked up from germline, CDR1 is GTSNPN and CDR2 is SVGIG (reference sequence). The CDR3 protein is CAWSVRFGETNEKLFF. The DNA for the CDR3 is TGTGCCTGGAGTGTACGTTTTGGGGAGACTAATGAAAAACTGTTTTTT.

The gene calls are TRBV4-3 and TRBJ2-1; D gene ambiguous. In germline, CDR1 is LGHNA, CDR2 YSLEER. CDR3 length: 12 amino acids. The V and J ends lost 4 bases and 12 bases respectively, with 13 bases between them. The CDR3 sequence: CASSLTRSGQFF. In DNA form, the CDR3 reads TGCGCCAGCAGCCTAACTCGAAGTGGGCAGTTCTTC.

V gene TRBV6-1 combines with J gene TRBJ2-7; 8 bases are a match to TRBD1. The CDR3 is 15 residues long. Germline trimming cut 2 bases from V and 2 bases from J; bases unmatched to any gene: 5. Germline CDR1 and CDR2: MNHNS and SASEGT. The CDR3, as DNA: TGTGCCAGCAGTGAACGGGAGACAGGGGCCTACGAGCAGTACTTC. It yields the protein CASSERETGAYEQYF.

For this clonotype: Its ends do not fully match the called genes, so a read error is possible. This chain links TRBV6-2 or TRBV6-3 with TRBJ2-3; D is ambiguous. This CDR3 comprises 14 residues. The germline gives CDR1 MNHEY, CDR2 SVGEGT. This chain's CDR3 is CATSYVISTDMQYF. The CDR3 DNA reads as TGTGCCACCAGTTACGTGATCAGCACAGATATGCAGTATTTT.

About this clonotype: The CDR3 ends on some other residue instead of the conserved phenylalanine or tryptophan, so this is likely a read error. The DNA is omitted, as the CDR3 cannot be located on it reliably, and the CDR3 follows TCRdb's listing. The chain joins TRBV29-1 to TRBJ2-1. The CDR3 has 9 amino acids, counting both end residues. The germline V gene encodes CDR1 SQVTM and CDR2 ANQGSEA. The CDR3 sequence: CSVGNEHFV.

Comment on this clonotype: Mismatch with germline at one junction end may stem from a read error. This chain connects TRBV4-2 to TRBJ2-5; TRBD1 might be the D (5 bases). This CDR3 is built from 14 residues. Per the germline V gene, CDR1 is LGHNA and CDR2 is YNFKEQ. The CDR3 bases are TGTGTCAGCAGCCAAGAAGGGGCCCAAGAGACCAAGTACTTC. Translating it yields CVSSQEGAQETKYF.